A selection of T cell receptor beta chains follows, all from one sample in a study of shared clonotypes between healthy human individuals. TCRdb's copy holds only in-frame clones and misses some; the assay was immunoSEQ multiplex PCR. Of around 1.6 million clones listed, 95% to 99% are singletons. Sequences were obtained from naive CD4+ T cells sorted from blood. These receptors all come from a man between 25 and 39 years old in good health. CDR3s include the opening cysteine and the closing phenylalanine or tryptophan. A D gene is named only where the DNA matches it firmly. The size entry is marked missing in some rows and otherwise reads once, few, many or a size class.

TRBV18,TRBJ2-3,TRBD2,NA,CASSPTSGRSDTQYF,TGTGCCAGCTCACCGACTAGCGGGAGATCCGATACGCAGTATTTT
TRBV10-1,TRBJ2-3,NA,NA,CASSDAQGTDTQYF,TGCGCCAGCAGTGACGCACAGGGTACAGATACGCAGTATTTT
TRBV4-1,TRBJ2-3,TRBD2,NA,CASSLMGGTYHYTQYF,TGCGCCAGCAGCCTTATGGGAGGGACCTACCACTATACGCAGTATTTT
TRBV5-1,TRBJ2-7,NA,NA,CASSLEALESYEQYF,TGCGCCAGCAGCTTGGAAGCGCTAGAATCCTACGAGCAGTACTTC
TRBV7-9,TRBJ2-7,TRBD1,NA,CASSLTGESEQYF,TGTGCCAGCAGCTTAACAGGGGAATCCGAGCAGTACTTC
TRBV28,TRBJ1-5,NA,NA,CASTPARRGQPQHF,TGTGCCAGCACCCCAGCAAGAAGAGGTCAGCCCCAGCATTTT
TRBV28,TRBJ2-5,TRBD1,once,CASSPTGEETQYF,TGTGCCAGCAGTCCGACAGGGGAAGAGACCCAGTACTTC
TRBV15,TRBJ2-3,NA,NA,CATSRAPGADTQYF,TGTGCCACCAGCAGGGCCCCCGGGGCAGATACGCAGTATTTT
TRBV29-1,TRBJ1-1,NA,NA,CSVEDLGENTEAFF,TGCAGCGTTGAAGATCTGGGGGAGAACACTGAAGCTTTCTTT
TRBV18,TRBJ2-1,NA,NA,CASSLVGDSYNEQFF,TGTGCCAGCTCACTCGTCGGTGACTCCTACAATGAGCAGTTCTTC
TRBV28,TRBJ1-5,NA,once,CASSSVAGQPQHF,TGTGCCAGCAGTTCGGTGGCTGGTCAGCCCCAGCATTTT
TRBV5-1,TRBJ1-1,TRBD1,NA,CASSSTGDVNTEAFF,TGCGCCAGCAGCTCGACAGGGGACGTGAACACTGAAGCTTTCTTT
TRBV4-1,TRBJ2-3,TRBD2,NA,CASSQGPLAGVEDTQYF,TGCGCCAGCAGCCAAGGACCGTTAGCGGGAGTAGAAGATACGCAGTATTTT
TRBV19,TRBJ2-2,TRBD2,NA,CATRTSGSAGELFF,TGTGCCACTAGGACTAGCGGGAGCGCCGGGGAGCTGTTTTTT
TRBV5-1,TRBJ2-5,NA,NA,CASSLGGKGQETQYF,TGCGCCAGCAGCTTGGGCGGGAAGGGACAAGAGACCCAGTACTTC
TRBV5-1,TRBJ1-5,NA,once,CASSLAPGLSEPQHF,TGCGCCAGCAGCTTAGCCCCAGGGTTATCCGAGCCCCAGCATTTT
TRBV7-6,TRBJ2-7,TRBD1,NA,CASSLYRGGPQYF,TGTGCCAGCAGCTTATACAGGGGTGGGCCGCAGTACTTC
TRBV2,TRBJ2-5,TRBD1,once,CASREGQGGETQYF,TGTGCCAGCAGAGAGGGACAGGGGGGAGAGACCCAGTACTTC
TRBV10-3,TRBJ1-4,NA,NA,CAISESGYNEKLFF,TGTGCCATCAGTGAATCGGGGTATAATGAAAAACTGTTTTTT
TRBV7-3,TRBJ2-3,NA,NA,CASSLILGADTQYF,TGTGCCAGCAGCTTAATTCTAGGGGCAGATACGCAGTATTTT
TRBV28,TRBJ1-2,TRBD1,NA,CASSFLTQGNDGYTF,TGTGCCAGCAGTTTCCTAACACAGGGGAACGATGGCTACACCTTC
TRBV5-1,TRBJ2-3,NA,NA,CASSLGSAGLGDTQYF,TGCGCCAGCAGCTTGGGATCGGCGGGTCTCGGGGATACGCAGTATTTT
TRBV5-1,TRBJ1-3,TRBD1,NA,CASSSTGGDWDF,TGCGCCAGCAGCTCCACAGGGGGCGATTGGGATTTT
TRBV28,TRBJ1-2,TRBD1,NA,CASSTQGNYGYTF,TGTGCCAGCTCCACACAGGGGAACTATGGCTACACCTTC
TRBV18,TRBJ2-2,TRBD2,NA,CASSPRLAGNTGELFF,TGTGCCAGCTCACCACGCTTAGCGGGAAACACCGGGGAGCTGTTTTTT
TRBV6-5,TRBJ1-1,TRBD1,NA,CASHPGQGATEAFF,TGTGCCAGCCATCCGGGACAGGGGGCCACTGAAGCTTTCTTT
TRBV18,TRBJ1-4,TRBD1,NA,CASSPPGDRASEKLFF,TGTGCCAGCTCACCCCCGGGGGACAGGGCGAGCGAAAAACTGTTTTTT
TRBV19,TRBJ2-1,NA,NA,CASSISRLNEQFF,TGTGCCAGTAGTATTAGCCGGCTCAATGAGCAGTTCTTC
TRBV10-3,TRBJ1-3,TRBD1,NA,CAISEGQGANTIYF,TGTGCCATCAGTGAGGGACAGGGGGCAAACACCATATATTTT
TRBV6-4,TRBJ2-2,NA,NA,CASSDRWGTGELFF,TGTGCCAGCAGTGATCGCTGGGGGACCGGGGAGCTGTTTTTT
TRBV27,TRBJ2-7,TRBD2,NA,CASSRVAGSSYEQYF,TGTGCCAGCAGCCGTGTAGCGGGAAGCTCCTACGAGCAGTACTTC
TRBV25-1,TRBJ1-1,TRBD1,NA,CASSGQGMGAFF,TGTGCCAGCAGTGGACAGGGGATGGGGGCTTTCTTT
TRBV12-5,TRBJ2-3,NA,NA,CASGTEYTDTQYF,TGTGCTAGTGGGACAGAATACACAGATACGCAGTATTTT
TRBV29-1,TRBJ2-5,NA,NA,CSTNTQETQYF,TGCAGCACCAACACGCAAGAGACCCAGTACTTC
TRBV7-9,TRBJ2-1,TRBD2,NA,CASSPGTRIINNEQFF,TGTGCCAGCAGCCCGGGGACTAGGATAATAAACAATGAGCAGTTCTTC
TRBV29-1,TRBJ1-2,TRBD1,NA,CSVTGQGGFYGYTF,TGCAGCGTTACCGGACAGGGGGGTTTCTATGGCTACACCTTC
TRBV5-1,TRBJ2-1,TRBD2,once,CASSVTSGDYNEQFF,TGCGCCAGCAGCGTCACTAGCGGAGATTACAATGAGCAGTTCTTC
TRBV28,TRBJ2-3,TRBD2,NA,CASSSLPGLAGGNTDTQYF,TGTGCCAGCAGTTCCCTTCCGGGACTAGCGGGAGGAAACACAGATACGCAGTATTTT
TRBV11-3,TRBJ2-7,NA,NA,CASSRRQGHEQYF,TGTGCCAGCAGCCGCCGGCAGGGCCACGAGCAGTACTTC
TRBV4-3,TRBJ2-2,NA,NA,CASSLDWLGGSGELFF,TGCGCCAGCAGCCTGGATTGGCTAGGAGGGTCCGGGGAGCTGTTTTTT
TRBV14,TRBJ2-4,TRBD2,NA,CASSPGGAKNIQYF,TGTGCCAGCAGCCCCGGGGGGGCCAAAAACATTCAGTACTTC
TRBV2,TRBJ2-7,NA,NA,CASNDRAYEQYF,TGTGCCAGCAACGACAGAGCCTACGAGCAGTACTTC
TRBV19,TRBJ2-1,TRBD2,NA,CASQRGSSYNEQFF,TGTGCCAGTCAGCGGGGCAGCTCCTACAATGAGCAGTTCTTC
TRBV4-3,TRBJ2-7,NA,NA,CASSQDGGTYEQYF,TGCGCCAGCAGCCAAGATGGAGGCACATACGAGCAGTACTTC
TRBV7-2,TRBJ2-1,NA,NA,CASSESPPTGLRSGFF,TGTGCCAGCAGCGAATCTCCCCCGACAGGCCTAAGGAGTGGGTTCTTC
TRBV6-5,TRBJ2-1,NA,NA,CASRPPSRLVQFF,TGTGCCAGCAGACCTCCTTCGAGACTAGTACAGTTCTTC
TRBV7-3,TRBJ2-2,NA,NA,CASSLNSRGGGELFF,TGTGCCAGCAGCTTAAACTCCCGGGGTGGGGGGGAGCTGTTTTTT
TRBV5-1,TRBJ2-2,NA,NA,CASTTGWTGELFF,TGCGCCAGCACAACAGGGTGGACCGGGGAGCTGTTTTTT
TRBV7-9,TRBJ2-1,NA,NA,CASSPHGGQYNEQFF,TGTGCCAGCAGTCCCCATGGAGGACAGTACAATGAGCAGTTCTTC
TRBV7-2,TRBJ2-7,NA,NA,CASSFAGAGSTYEQYF,TGTGCCAGCAGCTTCGCAGGCGCGGGATCAACCTACGAGCAGTACTTC
TRBV5-1,TRBJ2-1,TRBD1,NA,CASSSGTGAYNEQFF,TGCGCCAGCAGCTCCGGGACAGGAGCCTACAATGAGCAGTTCTTC
TRBV27,TRBJ2-7,TRBD1,once,CASSLNRPTPTGINEQYF,TGTGCCAGCAGTCTTAACCGCCCGACCCCGACAGGGATCAACGAGCAGTACTTC
TRBV4-3,TRBJ2-1,TRBD2,NA,CASSSSGITYNEQFF,TGCGCCAGCAGCTCTAGCGGGATCACCTACAATGAGCAGTTCTTC
TRBV7-6,TRBJ2-1,NA,NA,CASSDSYNEQFF,TGTGCCAGTTCCGACAGCTACAATGAGCAGTTCTTC
TRBV5-4,TRBJ2-7,TRBD2,NA,CASSFGTSGSYEQYF,TGTGCCAGCAGCTTCGGGACTAGCGGTTCCTACGAGCAGTACTTC
TRBV5-1,TRBJ2-3,NA,NA,CASSSDNTDTQYF,TGCGCCAGCAGCTCGGACAACACAGATACGCAGTATTTT